This section outlines one T cell receptor (beta chain) sequence together with its context. CDR1 is MNHEY, CDR2 SVGEGT, per germline. V was clipped by 7 bases and J by 6 bases, with 17 bases between them. This CDR3 region has 14 residues. The record originates from a study of T-cell reconstitution after alpha-beta-depleted transplantation in children. Using unique molecular identifiers, the investigators prepared the TCRbeta library. TCRdb redid the calling of the PCR reads with MiXCR, one entry per CDR3 protein. The table has 600,000 to 700,000 distinct CDR3 sequences, around a sixth seen once. Source: PBMCs from the stem cell graft donor, taken from the stem cell graft. This receptor was identified in a human donor who donated a stem cell graft to a child with acute myeloid leukemia. The V and J genes are TRBV6-2 or TRBV6-3 and TRBJ2-3; D may match TRBD1 or TRBD2 (6 bases each). Written as DNA, the CDR3 is TGTGCCAGCAATCCGGAGGGGGGCGTGGATACGCAGTATTTT. Translated, it gives CASNPEGGVDTQYF.